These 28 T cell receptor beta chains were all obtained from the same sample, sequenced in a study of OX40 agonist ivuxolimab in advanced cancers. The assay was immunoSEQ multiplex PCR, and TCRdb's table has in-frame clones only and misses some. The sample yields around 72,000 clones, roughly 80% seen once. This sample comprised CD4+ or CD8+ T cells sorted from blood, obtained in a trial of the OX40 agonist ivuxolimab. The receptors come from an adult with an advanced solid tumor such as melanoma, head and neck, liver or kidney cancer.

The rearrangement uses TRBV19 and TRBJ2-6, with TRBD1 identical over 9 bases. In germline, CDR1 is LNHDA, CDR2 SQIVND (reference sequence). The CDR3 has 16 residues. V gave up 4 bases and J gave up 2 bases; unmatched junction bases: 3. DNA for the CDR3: TGTGCCAGTAGTAAACAGGGGGCTACTGGGGCCAACGTCCTGACTTTC. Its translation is CASSKQGATGANVLTF.

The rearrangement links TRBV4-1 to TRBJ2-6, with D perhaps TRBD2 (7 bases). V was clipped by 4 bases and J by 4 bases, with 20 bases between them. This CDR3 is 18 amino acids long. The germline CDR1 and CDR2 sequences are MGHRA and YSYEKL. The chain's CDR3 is CASSRDRTSQGGANVLTF. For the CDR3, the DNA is TGCGCCAGCAGCCGAGACAGGACTAGTCAAGGGGGGGCCAACGTCCTGACTTTC.

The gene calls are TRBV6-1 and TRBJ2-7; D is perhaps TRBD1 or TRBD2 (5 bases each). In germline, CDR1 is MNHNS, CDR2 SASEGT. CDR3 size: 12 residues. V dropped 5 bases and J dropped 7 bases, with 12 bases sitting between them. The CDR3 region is CASSPTGREQYF. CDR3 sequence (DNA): TGTGCCAGCAGTCCCACGGGGCGTGAGCAGTACTTC.

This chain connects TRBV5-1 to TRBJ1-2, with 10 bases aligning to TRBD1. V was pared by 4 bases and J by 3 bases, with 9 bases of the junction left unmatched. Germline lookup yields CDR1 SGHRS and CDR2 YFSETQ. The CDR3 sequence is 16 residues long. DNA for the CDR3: TGCGCCAGCAGCCCAAACCCGGGACAGGGGTACTATGGCTACACCTTC. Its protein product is CASSPNPGQGYYGYTF.

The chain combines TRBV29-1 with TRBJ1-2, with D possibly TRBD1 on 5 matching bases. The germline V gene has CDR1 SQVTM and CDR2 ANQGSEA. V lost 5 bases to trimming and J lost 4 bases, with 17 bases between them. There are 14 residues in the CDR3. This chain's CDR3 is CSVRPRGDLYGYTF. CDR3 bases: TGCAGCGTTCGCCCCCGGGGGGACCTCTATGGCTACACCTTC.

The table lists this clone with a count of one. The CDR3: CASSIDTSNTEAFF. The CDR3 DNA reads TGCGCCAGCAGCATCGACACCTCGAACACTGAAGCTTTCTTT. The chain carries TRBV5-1 and TRBJ1-1; D not certain. V was shortened by 4 bases and J by 1 base, with 11 bases between the two germline ends. CDR1 and CDR2 (germline): SGHRS, YFSETQ. The CDR3 spans 14 residues.

CDR3 nucleotide sequence: TGTGCCAGCAGCTTAGTGACCGGGATCGGCACTGAAGCTTTCTTT. This codes for CASSLVTGIGTEAFF. The V call is TRBV7-2, the J call TRBJ1-1; D remains ambiguous. Trimming took off 1 base at V and 4 bases at J, with 13 bases between the two ends. The CDR3 is 15 residues long. In germline, CDR1 is SGHTA, CDR2 FQGNSA.

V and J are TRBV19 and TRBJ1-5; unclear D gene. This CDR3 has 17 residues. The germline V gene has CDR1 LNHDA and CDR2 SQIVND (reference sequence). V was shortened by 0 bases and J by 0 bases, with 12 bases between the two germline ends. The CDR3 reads CASSIDHGSNSNQPQHF. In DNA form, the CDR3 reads TGTGCCAGTAGTATAGATCATGGCAGCAATAGCAATCAGCCCCAGCATTTT. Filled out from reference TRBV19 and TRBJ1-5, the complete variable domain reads DGGITQSPKYLFRKEGQNVTLSCEQNLNHDAMYWYRQDPGQGLRLIYYSQIVNDFQKGDIAEGYSVSREKKESFPLTVTSAQKNPTAFYLCASSIDHGSNSNQPQHFGDGTRLSIL.

CDR3 nucleotides: TGCGCCAGCAGCTTTGGGGGGACTAGCGGGGCCTCCTACAATGAGCAGTTCTTC. Amino acid sequence: CASSFGGTSGASYNEQFF. V and J are TRBV5-1 and TRBJ2-1; TRBD2 matches at 13 bases. Germline V gene data show CDR1 as SGHRS and CDR2 as YFSETQ. This CDR3 is built from 18 residues. The junction had 5 bases not matched to a gene; V was cut back by 2 bases and J by 0 bases.

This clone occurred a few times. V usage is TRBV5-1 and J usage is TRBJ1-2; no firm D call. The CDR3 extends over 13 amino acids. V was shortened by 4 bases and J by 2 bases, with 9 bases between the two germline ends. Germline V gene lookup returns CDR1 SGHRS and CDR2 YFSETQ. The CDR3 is CASSATANYGYTF. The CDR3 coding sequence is TGCGCCAGCAGCGCCACAGCAAACTATGGCTACACCTTC.

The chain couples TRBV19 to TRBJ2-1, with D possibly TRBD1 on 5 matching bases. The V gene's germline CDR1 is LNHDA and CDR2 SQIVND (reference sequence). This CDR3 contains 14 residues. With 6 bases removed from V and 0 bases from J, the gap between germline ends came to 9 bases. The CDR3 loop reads CASSHQGSYNEQFF. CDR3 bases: TGTGCCAGTAGCCATCAGGGCTCCTACAATGAGCAGTTCTTC. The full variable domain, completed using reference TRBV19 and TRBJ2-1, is DGGITQSPKYLFRKEGQNVTLSCEQNLNHDAMYWYRQDPGQGLRLIYYSQIVNDFQKGDIAEGYSVSREKKESFPLTVTSAQKNPTAFYLCASSHQGSYNEQFFGPGTRLTVL.

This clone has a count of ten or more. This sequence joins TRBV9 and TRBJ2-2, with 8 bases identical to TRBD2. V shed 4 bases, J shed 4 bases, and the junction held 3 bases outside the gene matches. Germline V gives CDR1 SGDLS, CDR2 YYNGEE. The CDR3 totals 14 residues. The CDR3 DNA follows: TGTGCCAGCAGCCTAGGGACTAGCACCGGGGAGCTGTTTTTT. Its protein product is CASSLGTSTGELFF.

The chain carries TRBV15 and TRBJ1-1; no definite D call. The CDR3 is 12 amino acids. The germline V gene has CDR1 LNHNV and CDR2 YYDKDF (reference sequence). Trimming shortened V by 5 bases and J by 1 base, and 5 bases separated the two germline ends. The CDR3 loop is CATSRWNTEAFF. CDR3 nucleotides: TGTGCCACCAGCCGGTGGAACACTGAAGCTTTCTTT.

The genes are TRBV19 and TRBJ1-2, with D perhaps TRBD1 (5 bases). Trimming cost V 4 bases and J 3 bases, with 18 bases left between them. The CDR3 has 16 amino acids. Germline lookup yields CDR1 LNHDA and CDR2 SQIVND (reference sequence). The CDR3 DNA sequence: TGTGCCAGTAGTACTCAAAAAGGGGTGGCGGACTATGGCTACACCTTC. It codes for CASSTQKGVADYGYTF.

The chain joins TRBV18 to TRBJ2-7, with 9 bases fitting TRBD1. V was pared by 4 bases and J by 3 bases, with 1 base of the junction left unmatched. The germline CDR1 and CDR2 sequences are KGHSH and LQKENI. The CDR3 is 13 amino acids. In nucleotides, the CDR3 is TGTGCCAGCTCACTGACAGGGGGCTACGAGCAGTACTTC. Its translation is CASSLTGGYEQYF.

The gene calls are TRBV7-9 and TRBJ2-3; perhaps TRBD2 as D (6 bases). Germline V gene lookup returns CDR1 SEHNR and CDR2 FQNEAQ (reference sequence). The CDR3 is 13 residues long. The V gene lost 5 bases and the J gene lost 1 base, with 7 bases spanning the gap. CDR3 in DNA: TGTGCCAGCAGCCCGGGGGGCACAGATACGCAGTATTTT. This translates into CASSPGGTDTQYF.

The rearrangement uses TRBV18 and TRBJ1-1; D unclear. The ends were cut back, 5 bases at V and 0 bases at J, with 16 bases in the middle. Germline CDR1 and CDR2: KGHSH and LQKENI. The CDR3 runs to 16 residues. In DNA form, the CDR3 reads TGTGCCAGCTCAGCTGCGCCGGGTCCGATGAACACTGAAGCTTTCTTT. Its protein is CASSAAPGPMNTEAFF. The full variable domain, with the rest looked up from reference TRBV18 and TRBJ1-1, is NAGVMQNPRHLVRRRGQEARLRCSPMKGHSHVYWYRQLPEEGLKFMVYLQKENIIDESGMPKERFSAEFPKEGPSILRIQQVVRGDSAAYFCASSAAPGPMNTEAFFGQGTRLTVV.

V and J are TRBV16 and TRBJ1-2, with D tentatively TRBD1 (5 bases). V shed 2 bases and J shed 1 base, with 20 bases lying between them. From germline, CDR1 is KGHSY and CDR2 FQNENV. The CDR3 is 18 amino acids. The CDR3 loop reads CASSQPSQGSKYNYGYTF. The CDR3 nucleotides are TGTGCCAGCAGCCAACCTTCTCAGGGCAGCAAATATAACTATGGCTACACCTTC.

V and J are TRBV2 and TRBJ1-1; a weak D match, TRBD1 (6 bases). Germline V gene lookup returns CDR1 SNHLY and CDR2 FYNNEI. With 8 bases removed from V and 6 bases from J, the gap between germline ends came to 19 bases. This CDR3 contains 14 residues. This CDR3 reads CASGGGRSDSEAFF. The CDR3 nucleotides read TGTGCCAGCGGGGGGGGCAGGAGTGATTCTGAAGCTTTCTTT. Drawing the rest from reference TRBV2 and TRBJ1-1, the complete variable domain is EPEVTQTPSHQVTQMGQEVILRCVPISNHLYFYWYRQILGQKVEFLVSFYNNEISEKSEIFDDQFSVERPDGSNFTLKIRSTKLEDSAMYFCASGGGRSDSEAFFGQGTRLTVV.

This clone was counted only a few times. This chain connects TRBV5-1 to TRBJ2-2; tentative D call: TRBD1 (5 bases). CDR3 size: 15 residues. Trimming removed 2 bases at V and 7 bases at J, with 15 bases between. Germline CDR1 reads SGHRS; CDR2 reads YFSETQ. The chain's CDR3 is CASSFWQGTGGELFF. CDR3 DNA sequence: TGCGCCAGCAGCTTTTGGCAGGGAACGGGCGGGGAGCTGTTTTTT.

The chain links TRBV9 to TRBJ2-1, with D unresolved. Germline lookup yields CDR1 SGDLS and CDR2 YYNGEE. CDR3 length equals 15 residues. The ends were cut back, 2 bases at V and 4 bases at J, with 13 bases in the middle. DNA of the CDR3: TGTGCCAGCAGCGTTGAAAGGGCGGCTTACAATGAGCAGTTCTTC. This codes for CASSVERAAYNEQFF. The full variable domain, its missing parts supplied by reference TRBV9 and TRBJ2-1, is DSGVTQTPKHLITATGQRVTLRCSPRSGDLSVYWYQQSLDQGLQFLIQYYNGEERAKGNILERFSAQQFPDLHSELNLSSLELGDSALYFCASSVERAAYNEQFFGPGTRLTVL.

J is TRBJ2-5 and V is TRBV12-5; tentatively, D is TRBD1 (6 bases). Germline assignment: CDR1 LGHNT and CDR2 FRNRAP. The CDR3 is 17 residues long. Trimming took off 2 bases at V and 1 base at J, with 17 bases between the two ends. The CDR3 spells CASGLSPHRDTQETQYF. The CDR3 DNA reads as TGTGCTAGTGGTTTGTCCCCCCACCGGGACACCCAAGAGACCCAGTACTTC. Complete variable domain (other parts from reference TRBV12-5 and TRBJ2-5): DARVTQTPRHKVTEMGQEVTMRCQPILGHNTVFWYRQTMMQGLELLAYFRNRAPLDDSGMPKDRFSAEMPDATLATLKIQPSEPRDSAVYFCASGLSPHRDTQETQYFGPGTRLLVL.

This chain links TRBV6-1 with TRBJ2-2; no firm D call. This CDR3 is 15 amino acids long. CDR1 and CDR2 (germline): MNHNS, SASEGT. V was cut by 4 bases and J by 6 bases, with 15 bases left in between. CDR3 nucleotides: TGTGCCAGCAGTGTAGGCGGTTCGGTCCCCGGGGAGCTGTTTTTT. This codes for CASSVGGSVPGELFF.

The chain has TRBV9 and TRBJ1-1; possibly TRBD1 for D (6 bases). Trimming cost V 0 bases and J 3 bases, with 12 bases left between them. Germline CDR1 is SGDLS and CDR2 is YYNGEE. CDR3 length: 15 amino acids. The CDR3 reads CASSVGRRGDTEAFF. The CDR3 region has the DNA TGTGCCAGCAGCGTAGGCCGTAGGGGGGACACTGAAGCTTTCTTT.

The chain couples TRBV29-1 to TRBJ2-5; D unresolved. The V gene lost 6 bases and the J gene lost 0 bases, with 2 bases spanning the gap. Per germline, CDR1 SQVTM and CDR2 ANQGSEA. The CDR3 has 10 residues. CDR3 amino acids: CSVHQETQYF. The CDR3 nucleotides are TGCAGCGTCCACCAAGAGACCCAGTACTTC.

The CDR3 here is CASSITGEFNTGELFF. As DNA, the CDR3 is TGTGCCAGTAGTATCACGGGGGAGTTTAACACCGGGGAGCTGTTTTTT. The chain uses TRBV19 and TRBJ2-2; TRBD2 might be the D (6 bases). The CDR3 covers 16 residues. Germline lookup yields CDR1 LNHDA and CDR2 SQIVND (reference sequence). V lost 3 bases, J lost 2 bases, and 13 bases lay in between.

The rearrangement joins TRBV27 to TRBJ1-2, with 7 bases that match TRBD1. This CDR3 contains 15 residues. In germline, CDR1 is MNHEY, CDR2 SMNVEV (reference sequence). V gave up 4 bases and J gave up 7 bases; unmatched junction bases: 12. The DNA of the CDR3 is TGTGCCAGCAGTTCGGGCGACAGGGTGAAGGGTGGCTACACCTTC. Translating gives CASSSGDRVKGGYTF.

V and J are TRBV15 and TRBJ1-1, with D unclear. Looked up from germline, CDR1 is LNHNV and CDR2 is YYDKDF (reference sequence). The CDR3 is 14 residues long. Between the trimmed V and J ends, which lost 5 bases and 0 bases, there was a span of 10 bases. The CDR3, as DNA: TGTGCCACCAGCCCCGGGCCTTTGAACACTGAAGCTTTCTTT. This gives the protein CATSPGPLNTEAFF.